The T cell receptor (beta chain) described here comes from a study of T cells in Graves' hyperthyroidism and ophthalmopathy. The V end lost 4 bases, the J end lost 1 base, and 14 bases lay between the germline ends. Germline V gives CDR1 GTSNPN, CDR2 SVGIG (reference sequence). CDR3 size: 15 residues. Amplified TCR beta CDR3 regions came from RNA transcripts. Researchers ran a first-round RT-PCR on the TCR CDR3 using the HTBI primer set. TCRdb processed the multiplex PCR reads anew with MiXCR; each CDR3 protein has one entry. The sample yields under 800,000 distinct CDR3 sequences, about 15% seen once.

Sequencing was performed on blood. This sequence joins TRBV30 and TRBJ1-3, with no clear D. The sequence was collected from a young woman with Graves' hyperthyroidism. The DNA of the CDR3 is TGTGCCTGGACAATCGCGGGAGGATCTGGAAACACCATATATTTT. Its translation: CAWTIAGGSGNTIYF.